This T cell receptor beta chain was captured by sequencing in a study of blood T cell repertoires in COVID-19. The CDR3 sequence is 15 residues long. From germline, CDR1 is MNHNS and CDR2 SASEGT. V was clipped by 3 bases and J by 4 bases; unmatched bases: 6. Original analysis: Amplified reference gene primers provided the basis for estimating nucleated cell counts. The method was immunoSEQ multiplex PCR; TCRdb's version includes in-frame clones alone and lacks a portion of them. V and J calls and clone size follow that table, whereas D and trimming were derived from the DNA. The data hold roughly 60,000 clones, with over 90% observed a single time. This clone was recorded a few times.

Material for sequencing was peripheral blood. This TCR was recovered from a man aged 50-59 years with active COVID-19. The chain employs TRBV6-1 and TRBJ1-5; 7 nucleotides line up with TRBD1. The CDR3: CASSDRGQTNQPQHF. The CDR3 DNA reads as TGTGCCAGCAGTGATCGGGGACAGACTAATCAGCCCCAGCATTTT.